This TCR beta chain came from a study of molecular identifiers for immune sequencing clone quantification. The overall study: Naive CD8 cell RNA, from roughly 21,000 or 96,000 cells, was split five ways in replicates, with four sequenced. Study results and limitations: Clone sizes that are highly expanded could be underestimated when identical TCR molecules share a barcode. Spike-in Jurkat TCR RNA from a single cell reportedly registered among one million naive cells.

Previously published methods and listed TCR primers were used for the bulk TCR libraries. TCRdb used MiXCR to reprocess the PCR reads, holding one entry per CDR3 protein. The sample has 97,000 or so distinct CDR3 sequences; about 32% are singletons. Trimming removed 4 bases from V and 6 bases from J, with 13 bases in between. The length of the CDR3 is 15 residues. CDR1 is LGHNA and CDR2 is YNFKEQ in the germline V gene. On this clonotype itself: The antigen remains undetermined. No conserved phenylalanine or tryptophan ends this CDR3, so it is likely a read error.

The sequenced sample consisted of naive CD8+ T cells from blood, with Jurkat cell RNA spiked in. Stated subset: FACS-sorted CD8+CD4-CCR7+CD45RA+ naive T cells. The clonotype comes from a human donor in good health. Some libraries in this study had Jurkat cell RNA spiked in. The chain joins TRBV4-2 to TRBJ1-6; D not resolved. In DNA form, the CDR3 reads TGTGCCAGCAGCCTAGAAATTCAACTTAATTCACCCCTCCACTAT. Translated, it gives CASSLEIQLNSPLHY.